Included here is one TCR beta chain sequence, with context. Authors' data handling: Estimation of nucleated cell counts was performed using reference gene primer amplification. The method was immunoSEQ multiplex PCR; TCRdb's version includes in-frame clones alone and lacks a portion of them. The DNA was the basis for D and trimming; V, J and clone size are from that table. This sample has over 200,000 clones, with around four fifths found just once. This specimen comes from a study of blood T cell repertoires in COVID-19. About the study: Italy, Spain and the United States were the sources of the convalescent and acute COVID-19 samples. PBMCs, B-cell-depleted T cells, or T cells provided the cDNA or gDNA that made up the material.

The source of this sequence is a woman between 65 and 79 years old with active or convalescent COVID-19. Sequencing input: peripheral blood.

CDR3 coding DNA: TGTGCCAGCCGACTCGGGACAGGGGGAAATTCACCCCTCCACTTT. Its translation: CASRLGTGGNSPLHF. The chain employs TRBV28 and TRBJ1-6, with 11 bases that match TRBD1. With V trimmed by 8 bases and J by 7 bases, 7 bases remained unmatched. The CDR3 is 15 amino acids. The germline V gene encodes CDR1 MDHEN and CDR2 SYDVKM.